These T cell receptor beta chains were read from a single sample in a study of T cell responses to AZD1222 COVID-19 vaccine. Some clones are missing from TCRdb's copy, which holds only in-frame ones; the method was immunoSEQ multiplex PCR. The repertoire holds around 110,000 clones, with about 90% as singletons. The material sequenced was peripheral blood, taken 28 days after the second AZD1222 dose. The receptors originated from an adult who received the AZD1222 COVID-19 vaccine. Both conserved end residues are part of each CDR3. Fields, in order: D gene, J gene, V gene, clone size, CDR3 length, CDR3 protein, CDR3 DNA. D genes are given only for firm matches. Not every row has a clone size; where given, it reads once, few, many or a size class.

NA,TRBJ2-5,TRBV7-2,once,13,CASSLGVKETQYF,TGTGCCAGCAGCTTAGGAGTAAAAGAGACCCAGTACTTC
NA,TRBJ2-7,TRBV14,NA,15,CASSQDMGSAYEQYF,TGTGCCAGCAGCCAAGATATGGGGAGCGCCTACGAGCAGTACTTC
NA,TRBJ2-1,TRBV9,NA,14,CASSVAGTYNEQFF,TGTGCCAGCAGCGTCGCAGGGACCTACAATGAGCAGTTCTTC
NA,TRBJ2-1,TRBV3-1/TRBV3-2,NA,14,CASSPRGLNNEQFF,TGTGCCAGCAGCCCCCGGGGACTCAACAATGAGCAGTTCTTC
TRBD2,TRBJ2-1,TRBV7-2,NA,17,CASSLGAGGPRHNEQFF,TGTGCCAGCAGCTTAGGAGCGGGAGGGCCCAGGCACAATGAGCAGTTCTTC
NA,TRBJ2-7,TRBV19,NA,15,CASSSASTVGNEQYF,TGTGCCAGTAGTTCCGCCTCGACAGTAGGGAACGAGCAGTACTTC
TRBD1,TRBJ1-5,TRBV7-2,NA,16,CASSSGTGGLWRPQHF,TGTGCCAGCAGCTCGGGGACAGGGGGCTTATGGCGGCCCCAGCATTTT
NA,TRBJ2-7,TRBV7-9,NA,12,CASSRTADEQYF,TGTGCCAGCAGCCGGACGGCCGACGAGCAGTACTTC
NA,TRBJ1-5,TRBV28,NA,15,CASSKQGSNHQPQHF,TGTGCCAGCAGTAAACAGGGCTCGAACCATCAGCCCCAGCATTTT
TRBD2,TRBJ2-1,TRBV5-1,NA,17,CASSLELAGGSNNEQFF,TGCGCCAGCAGCTTGGAGCTAGCGGGGGGCTCCAACAATGAGCAGTTCTTC
NA,TRBJ2-1,TRBV6-1,NA,13,CASSEAPIYVQFF,TGTGCCAGCAGTGAAGCGCCTATTTATGTGCAGTTCTTC
TRBD1,TRBJ1-1,TRBV27,once,14,CASTKDRDNTEAFF,TGTGCCAGCACCAAGGACAGGGACAACACTGAAGCTTTCTTT
NA,TRBJ1-4,TRBV7-9,NA,14,CASSRDGYNEKLFF,TGTGCCAGCAGCCGGGACGGGTATAATGAAAAACTGTTTTTT
NA,TRBJ2-2,TRBV24-1,NA,13,CATSDPNTGELFF,TGTGCCACCAGTGACCCGAACACCGGGGAGCTGTTTTTT
TRBD2,TRBJ2-3,TRBV18,NA,14,CASSKLAGADTQYF,TGTGCCAGCTCAAAACTAGCGGGAGCCGATACGCAGTATTTT
NA,TRBJ2-1,TRBV9,NA,13,CASSVNVYNEQFF,TGTGCCAGCAGCGTAAATGTTTACAATGAGCAGTTCTTC
TRBD2,TRBJ2-7,TRBV28,few,14,CASSLPGGVYEQYF,TGTGCCAGCAGTTTACCGGGAGGTGTTTACGAGCAGTACTTC
NA,TRBJ1-2,TRBV29-1,NA,15,CSATLQNQGGSGYTF,TGCAGCGCAACTCTACAGAATCAAGGGGGGTCTGGCTACACCTTC
NA,TRBJ2-7,TRBV18,once,14,CASSPNPSPLEQYF,TGTGCCAGCTCACCAAACCCCAGCCCCCTGGAGCAGTACTTC
TRBD2,TRBJ2-1,TRBV3-1/TRBV3-2,NA,17,CASSQVATSGRGREQFF,TGTGCCAGCAGCCAAGTTGCGACTAGCGGGAGGGGTCGGGAGCAGTTCTTC
TRBD1,TRBJ1-6,TRBV19,NA,15,CASSTPGTAISPLHF,TGTGCCAGTAGTACCCCCGGGACAGCGATTTCGCCCCTCCACTTT
NA,TRBJ1-1,TRBV30,NA,13,CAWSGGDSSEAFF,TGTGCCTGGAGTGGGGGAGACAGTTCTGAAGCTTTCTTT
NA,TRBJ2-7,TRBV21-1,NA,17,CASSTDRGPRSSYEQYF,TGTGCCAGCAGCACCGACAGGGGGCCCAGGAGCTCCTACGAGCAGTACTTC
TRBD2,TRBJ2-7,TRBV6-5,NA,12,CASTETSDEQYF,TGTGCCAGCACCGAGACTAGCGACGAGCAGTACTTC